These 22 T cell receptor beta chains share one sample of origin, sequenced in a study of blood T cell repertoires in COVID-19. Sequencing was performed with immunoSEQ multiplex PCR; in TCRdb, only in-frame clones are kept and a portion is missing. This table holds roughly 100,000 clones, 84% found once. Sequencing used peripheral blood. These receptors originate from a human donor in a cohort sampled during active COVID-19.

Note on this clone: The germline gene is not matched at one end of the junction; a read error may be the cause. The rearrangement links TRBV5-6 to TRBJ1-2; 10 bases fit TRBD1. Germline V gene lookup returns CDR1 SGHDT and CDR2 YYEEEE. The CDR3 contains 14 residues. As DNA, the CDR3 is TGTGCCAGCGGCTTCCGGGACAGGGGAGGCGGCTACACCTTC. Amino acids: CASGFRDRGGGYTF.

V gene TRBV2 combines with J gene TRBJ1-4, with 9 bases lining up with TRBD1. Trimming removed 6 bases from V and 8 bases from J; junction bases left unmatched: 16. Germline V lookup: CDR1 SNHLY, CDR2 FYNNEI. CDR3 size: 17 residues. CDR3 bases: TGTGCCAGCAGCGACCTCCGACTACAGGGGGCGGGGGAAAAACTGTTTTTT. This sequence encodes CASSDLRLQGAGEKLFF.

V and J are TRBV5-1 and TRBJ1-1, with 9 nucleotides matching TRBD1. Germline lookup yields CDR1 SGHRS and CDR2 YFSETQ. The CDR3 is 16 amino acids. V trimming: 3 bases; J trimming: 5 bases; junction bases outside the gene matches: 11. DNA for the CDR3: TGCGCCAGCAGCTCTTCCGGGACAGGGCTGGGGACTGAAGCTTTCTTT. Translating gives CASSSSGTGLGTEAFF.

The rearrangement joins TRBV19 to TRBJ2-2; 11 nucleotides align to TRBD1. This CDR3 is 19 amino acids long. In germline, CDR1 is LNHDA, CDR2 SQIVND (reference sequence). Trimming took 0 bases from V and 7 from J; bases not matched to a gene: 13. The CDR3 spells CASSIDLERRTGGRGELFF. The DNA of the CDR3 is TGTGCCAGTAGTATAGATCTTGAGAGGAGGACAGGGGGCCGCGGGGAGCTGTTTTTT. Full variable domain (missing parts from reference TRBV19 and TRBJ2-2): DGGITQSPKYLFRKEGQNVTLSCEQNLNHDAMYWYRQDPGQGLRLIYYSQIVNDFQKGDIAEGYSVSREKKESFPLTVTSAQKNPTAFYLCASSIDLERRTGGRGELFFGEGSRLTVL.

This CDR3 is CASSIFFSRTQSPELFF. CDR3 DNA: TGTGCCAGTAGTATCTTTTTCTCGAGGACACAGAGCCCGGAACTGTTTTTT. This chain joins TRBV19 and TRBJ1-4; possible D gene TRBD1, 5 bases. This CDR3 comprises 17 residues. Per the germline V gene, CDR1 is LNHDA and CDR2 is SQIVND (reference sequence). Trimming removed 3 bases from V and 12 bases from J, with 26 bases in between.

This clone was counted a few times. The chain links TRBV7-9 to TRBJ1-2, with TRBD1 identical over 9 bases. The CDR3 is made up of 15 amino acids. V shed 2 bases, J shed 4 bases, and the junction held 5 bases outside the gene matches. Germline CDR1 is SEHNR and CDR2 is FQNEAQ (reference sequence). The CDR3 is CASSLSQGAGYGYTF. The DNA of the CDR3 is TGTGCCAGCAGCTTATCACAGGGGGCTGGCTATGGCTACACCTTC.

This chain uses TRBV7-9 with TRBJ1-1; 7 nucleotides align to TRBD1. The germline V gene encodes CDR1 SEHNR and CDR2 FQNEAQ (reference sequence). The CDR3 is 14 residues long. The V and J ends lost 2 bases and 8 bases, in that order; junction bases with no gene match: 8. CDR3 protein: CASSLIVPGQEAFF. The DNA for the CDR3 is TGTGCCAGCAGCTTAATAGTCCCGGGACAGGAAGCTTTCTTT.

This chain uses TRBV7-9 with TRBJ1-3; 7 nucleotides match TRBD1. Germline V CDR1 and CDR2: SEHNR, FQNEAQ (reference sequence). J gave up 0 bases and V 5 bases, and 4 bases lay outside the gene matches. This CDR3 contains 15 residues. The CDR3 spells CASSPGGLSGNTIYF. CDR3 nucleotide sequence: TGTGCCAGCAGCCCAGGGGGGCTCTCTGGAAACACCATATATTTT.

The genes are TRBV5-1 and TRBJ1-6, with unresolved D. V lost 5 bases to trimming and J lost 7 bases, with 10 bases between them. CDR1 SGHRS and CDR2 YFSETQ come from the germline V gene. The CDR3 sequence is 13 residues long. CDR3 nucleotide sequence: TGCGCCAGCAGTCCAACAGCAAATTCACCCCTCCACTTT. Amino acids: CASSPTANSPLHF. Full variable domain (remainder filled in from reference TRBV5-1 and TRBJ1-6): KAGVTQTPRYLIKTRGQQVTLSCSPISGHRSVSWYQQTPGQGLQFLFEYFSETQRNKGNFPGRFSGRQFSNSRSEMNVSTLELGDSALYLCASSPTANSPLHFGNGTRLTVT.

The chain uses TRBV10-2 and TRBJ1-5; possible D gene TRBD1, 6 bases. Germline V lookup: CDR1 WSHSY, CDR2 SAAADI. Trimming removed 6 bases from V and 1 base from J, with 10 bases in between. The CDR3 runs to 14 residues. CDR3 loop: CASRQGISNQPQHF. CDR3 nucleotide sequence: TGCGCCAGCAGGCAGGGGATAAGCAATCAGCCCCAGCATTTT.

V is TRBV30 and J is TRBJ2-1; TRBD2 agrees at 9 bases. Germline V gene data show CDR1 as GTSNPN and CDR2 as SVGIG (reference sequence). The CDR3 covers 14 residues. Trimming cost V 2 bases and J 9 bases; bases outside gene matches: 8. DNA of the CDR3: TGTGCCTGGAGTCGAGTTAGCGGGGGTGTTGAGCAGTTCTTC. It yields the protein CAWSRVSGGVEQFF.

The chain couples TRBV21-1 to TRBJ2-3; the table's TRBD1 call for D was not verified on the DNA. TRBV21-1 represents a pseudogene. The CDR3 totals 14 residues. Here the CDR3 DNA reads TGTGCCAGCATCATACAGGGGCCCCCAGATACGCAGTATTTT. This encodes CASIIQGPPDTQYF.

This chain links TRBV5-1 with TRBJ1-5; perhaps TRBD1 as D (5 bases). This CDR3 is 15 amino acids long. Per the germline V gene, CDR1 is SGHRS and CDR2 is YFSETQ. V lost 4 bases and J 6 bases, leaving 17 bases between the germline ends. Here the CDR3 DNA reads TGCGCCAGCAGCCCAGATACGGGGGGTGGTCAGCCCCAGCATTTT. Its protein is CASSPDTGGGQPQHF.

The rearrangement uses TRBV6-2 or TRBV6-3 and TRBJ2-7, with 8 bases identical to TRBD1. V was clipped by 4 bases and J by 2 bases; unmatched bases: 7. This CDR3 spans 15 amino acids. CDR1 MNHEY and CDR2 SVGEGT come from the germline V gene. The CDR3 region is CASSLPGQGTYEQYF. The CDR3 nucleotides read TGTGCCAGCAGTTTACCTGGACAGGGAACCTACGAGCAGTACTTC.

In this sample, this clone turned up once. The chain couples TRBV3-1 (or the pseudogene TRBV3-2) to TRBJ1-2; 7 bases line up with TRBD1. Germline trimming cut 1 base from V and 8 bases from J; bases unmatched to any gene: 10. The CDR3 length is 15 residues. Germline CDR1 LGHDT, CDR2 YNNKEL (reference sequence). The CDR3 is CASSQAASLGGGYTF. CDR3 nucleotides: TGTGCCAGCAGCCAAGCAGCGTCATTAGGGGGCGGCTACACCTTC.

This clone was detected only once. The V and J genes are TRBV11-2 and TRBJ1-1; no definite D call. Germline V gene lookup returns CDR1 SGHAT and CDR2 FQNNGV. V was cut by 0 bases and J by 7 bases, with 12 bases left in between. This CDR3 is built from 14 residues. CDR3 in amino acids: CASSLDSLRSEAFF. CDR3 bases: TGTGCCAGCAGCTTAGATAGCCTGCGAAGTGAAGCTTTCTTT.

CDR3 residues: CAMRDSKLNEQFF. The DNA of the CDR3 is TGTGCCATGCGGGACAGTAAATTAAATGAGCAGTTCTTC. This chain uses TRBV10-3 with TRBJ2-1; TRBD1 is a possible D gene (7 bases). The CDR3 totals 13 residues. Germline CDR1 ENHRY, CDR2 SYGVKD. V lost 9 bases, J lost 7 bases, and 16 bases lay in between.

J is TRBJ1-1 and V is TRBV18, with TRBD1 identical over 12 bases. The ends lost 3 bases at V and 4 bases at J; junction bases unmatched: 6. The CDR3 is made up of 16 amino acids. The germline gives CDR1 KGHSH, CDR2 LQKENI. The CDR3 is CASSPGTGGTGTEAFF. The DNA for the CDR3 is TGTGCCAGCTCACCGGGGACAGGGGGCACCGGCACTGAAGCTTTCTTT.

This clone was seen a single time. This chain links TRBV3-1 (or the pseudogene TRBV3-2) with TRBJ1-5; D ambiguous. The germline V and J ends were trimmed by 2 bases and 2 bases, with 10 bases remaining between them. The CDR3 contains 15 residues. Germline V gives CDR1 LGHDT, CDR2 YNNKEL (reference sequence). Here the CDR3 DNA reads TGTGCCAGCAGCCAAAATTTTGAGGGCAATCAGCCCCAGCATTTT. Protein product: CASSQNFEGNQPQHF.

The CDR3 sequence: CASSQSRGGYTF. CDR3 coding DNA: TGTGCCAGCAGCCAATCGCGGGGAGGCTACACCTTC. The rearrangement uses TRBV16 and TRBJ1-2, with no clear D. Germline V gene sequence: CDR1 KGHSY, CDR2 FQNENV. V was trimmed by 0 bases and J by 8 bases, leaving 7 bases between them. The CDR3 loop spans 12 amino acids.

The chain recombines TRBV7-2 with TRBJ2-5; 8 positions agree with TRBD2. The CDR3 runs 16 residues. Germline assignment: CDR1 SGHTA and CDR2 FQGNSA. Trimming removed 3 bases from V and 5 bases from J; junction bases left unmatched: 11. CDR3 sequence reads: CASSFYAGGLWETQYF. CDR3 sequence (DNA): TGTGCCAGCAGCTTTTATGCGGGGGGACTCTGGGAGACCCAGTACTTC.

CDR3 in amino acids: CASSLSTGEGEKLFF. DNA of the CDR3: TGCGCCAGCAGTCTTTCTACTGGGGAGGGTGAAAAACTGTTTTTT. The chain couples TRBV5-1 to TRBJ1-4; D remains ambiguous. V was pared by 5 bases and J by 7 bases, with 18 bases between. CDR1 SGHRS and CDR2 YFSETQ come from the germline V gene. This CDR3 region has 15 residues. The whole variable domain, remainder taken from reference TRBV5-1 and TRBJ1-4, is KAGVTQTPRYLIKTRGQQVTLSCSPISGHRSVSWYQQTPGQGLQFLFEYFSETQRNKGNFPGRFSGRQFSNSRSEMNVSTLELGDSALYLCASSLSTGEGEKLFFGSGTQLSVL.